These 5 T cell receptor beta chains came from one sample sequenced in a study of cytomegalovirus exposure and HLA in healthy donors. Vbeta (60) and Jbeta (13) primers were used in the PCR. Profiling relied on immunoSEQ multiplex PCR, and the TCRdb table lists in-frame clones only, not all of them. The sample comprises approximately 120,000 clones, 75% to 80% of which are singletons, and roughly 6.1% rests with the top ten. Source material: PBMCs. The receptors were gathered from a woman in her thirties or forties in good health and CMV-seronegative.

CDR3 DNA sequence: TGTGCCAGCAGCCCAGTAATGGGGCTGGGAGGAAACACCATATATTTT. Amino acids: CASSPVMGLGGNTIYF. The J gene is TRBJ1-3, the V gene TRBV7-2; D perhaps matches TRBD1 (5 bases). Germline CDR1 reads SGHTA; CDR2 reads FQGNSA. This CDR3 contains 16 residues. V lost 5 bases and J 4 bases, leaving 18 bases between the germline ends.

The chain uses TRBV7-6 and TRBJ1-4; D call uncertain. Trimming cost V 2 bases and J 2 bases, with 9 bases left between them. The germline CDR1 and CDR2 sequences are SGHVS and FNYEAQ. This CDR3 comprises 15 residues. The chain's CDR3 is CASSLYGETNEKLFF. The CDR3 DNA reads TGTGCCAGCAGCTTATATGGGGAGACTAATGAAAAACTGTTTTTT. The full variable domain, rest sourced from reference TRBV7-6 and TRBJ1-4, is GAGVSQSPRYKVTKRGQDVALRCDPISGHVSLYWYRQALGQGPEFLTYFNYEAQQDKSGLPNDRFSAERPEGSISTLTIQRTEQRDSAMYRCASSLYGETNEKLFFGSGTQLSVL.

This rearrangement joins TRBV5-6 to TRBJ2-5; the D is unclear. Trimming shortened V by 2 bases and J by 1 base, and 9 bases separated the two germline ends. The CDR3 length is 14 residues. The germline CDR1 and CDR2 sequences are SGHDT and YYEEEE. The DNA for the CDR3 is TGTGCCAGCAGCTTCGGCGGTGGCCAAGAGACCCAGTACTTC. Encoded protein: CASSFGGGQETQYF.

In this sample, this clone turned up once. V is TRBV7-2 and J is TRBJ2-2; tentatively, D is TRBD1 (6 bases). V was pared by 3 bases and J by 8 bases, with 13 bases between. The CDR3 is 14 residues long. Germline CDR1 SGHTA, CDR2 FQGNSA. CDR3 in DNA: TGTGCCAGCAGCTTGGACCCAGGGGAAGGGGAGCTGTTTTTT. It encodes CASSLDPGEGELFF.

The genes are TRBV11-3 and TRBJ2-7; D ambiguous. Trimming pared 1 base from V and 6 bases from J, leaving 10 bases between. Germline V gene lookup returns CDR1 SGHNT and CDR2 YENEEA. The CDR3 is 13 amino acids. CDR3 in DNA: TGTGCCAGCAGCTTAGGGATATCGGGCGAGCAGTACTTC. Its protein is CASSLGISGEQYF.